Included here is one T cell receptor beta chain sequence, with context. This entry is derived from a study of blood T cell repertoires in COVID-19. Study summary: Samples representing acute and convalescent COVID-19 were sourced from the United States, Italy and Spain.

TCRdb's table, derived via immunoSEQ multiplex PCR, lists solely in-frame clones and lacks some. The sample holds hundreds of thousands of clones, roughly 90% seen once. The ends were cut back, 3 bases at V and 4 bases at J, with 8 bases in the middle. Germline values: CDR1 SGHDT, CDR2 YYEEEE. The CDR3 consists of 13 residues. The chain joins TRBV5-6 to TRBJ2-1, with D possibly matching TRBD2 (5 bases). The sequenced material came from peripheral blood. The TCR was taken from a woman aged 25 to 45 with COVID-19, enrolled during active disease. The CDR3 is CASSSAVYNEQFF. The DNA of the CDR3 is TGTGCCAGCAGCTCAGCGGTTTACAATGAGCAGTTCTTC.